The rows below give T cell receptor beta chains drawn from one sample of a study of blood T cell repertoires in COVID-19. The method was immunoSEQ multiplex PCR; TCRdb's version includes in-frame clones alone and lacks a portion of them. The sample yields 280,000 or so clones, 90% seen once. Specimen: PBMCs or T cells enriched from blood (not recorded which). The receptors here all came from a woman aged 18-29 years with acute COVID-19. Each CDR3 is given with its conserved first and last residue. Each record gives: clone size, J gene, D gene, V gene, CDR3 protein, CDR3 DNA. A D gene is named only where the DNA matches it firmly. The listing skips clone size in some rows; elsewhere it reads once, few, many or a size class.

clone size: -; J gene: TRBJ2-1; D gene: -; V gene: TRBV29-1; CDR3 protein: CSVRAGLSSYNEQFF; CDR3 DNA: TGCAGCGTCCGGGCGGGCCTCAGCTCCTACAATGAGCAGTTCTTC
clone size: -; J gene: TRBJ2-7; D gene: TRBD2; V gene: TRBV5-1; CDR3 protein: CASSFSSGSDEQYF; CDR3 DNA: TGCGCCAGCAGCTTCTCGAGCGGGAGTGACGAGCAGTACTTC
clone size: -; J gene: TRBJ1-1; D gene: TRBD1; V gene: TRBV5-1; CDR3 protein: CASSLQGGFTEAFF; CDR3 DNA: TGCGCCAGCAGCTTGCAGGGGGGCTTCACTGAAGCTTTCTTT
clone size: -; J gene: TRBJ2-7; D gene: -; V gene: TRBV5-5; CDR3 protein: CASSLVAGPMTIYEQYF; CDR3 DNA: TGTGCCAGCAGCTTGGTGGCGGGTCCCATGACCATCTACGAGCAGTACTTC
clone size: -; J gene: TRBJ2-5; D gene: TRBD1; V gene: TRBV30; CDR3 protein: CAWDRDRGFPETQYF; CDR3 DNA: TGTGCCTGGGACCGGGACAGGGGTTTTCCAGAGACCCAGTACTTC
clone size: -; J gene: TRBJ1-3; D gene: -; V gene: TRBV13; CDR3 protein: CASSTTSWGGGNTIYF; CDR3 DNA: TGTGCCAGCAGCACCACCTCGTGGGGGGGTGGAAACACCATATATTTT
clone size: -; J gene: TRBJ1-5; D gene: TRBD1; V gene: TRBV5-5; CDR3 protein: CASSGTGDQPQHF; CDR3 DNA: TGTGCCAGCAGCGGGACAGGCGATCAGCCCCAGCATTTT
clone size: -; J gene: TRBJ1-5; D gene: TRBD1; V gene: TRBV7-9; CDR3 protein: CASSKAGTDSNQPQHF; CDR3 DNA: TGTGCCAGCAGCAAAGCCGGGACAGATAGCAATCAGCCCCAGCATTTT
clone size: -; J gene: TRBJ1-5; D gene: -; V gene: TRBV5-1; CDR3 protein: CASSFGGASNQPQHF; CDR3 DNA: TGCGCCAGCAGCTTCGGCGGGGCAAGCAATCAGCCCCAGCATTTT
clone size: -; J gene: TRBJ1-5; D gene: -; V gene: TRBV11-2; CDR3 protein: CASSPTGTKDQPQHF; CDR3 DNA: TGTGCCAGCAGCCCGACCGGGACAAAGGATCAGCCCCAGCATTTT
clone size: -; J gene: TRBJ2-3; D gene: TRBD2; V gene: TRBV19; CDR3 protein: CASSQGGTADTQYF; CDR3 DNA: TGTGCCAGTAGTCAGGGAGGGACGGCAGATACGCAGTATTTT
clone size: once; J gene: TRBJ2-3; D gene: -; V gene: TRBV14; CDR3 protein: CASSHYSDTQYF; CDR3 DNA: TGTGCCAGCAGCCACTACTCAGATACGCAGTATTTT
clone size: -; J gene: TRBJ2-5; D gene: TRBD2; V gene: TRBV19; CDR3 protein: CASSIFLAPLVLADVYQETQYF; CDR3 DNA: TGTGCCAGTAGTATCTTTTTGGCGCCACTCGTCCTAGCGGATGTGTACCAAGAGACCCAGTACTTC
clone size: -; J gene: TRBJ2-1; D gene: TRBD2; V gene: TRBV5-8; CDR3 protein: CASSPGTILVYGNEQFF; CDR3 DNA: TGTGCCAGCAGCCCCGGGACTATCCTAGTTTATGGCAATGAGCAGTTCTTC
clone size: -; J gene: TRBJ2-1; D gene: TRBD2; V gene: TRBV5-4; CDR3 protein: CASSLGLADDYNEQFF; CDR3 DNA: TGTGCCAGCAGCTTGGGACTAGCGGACGACTACAATGAGCAGTTCTTC
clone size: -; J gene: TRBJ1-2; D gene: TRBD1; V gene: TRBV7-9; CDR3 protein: CASSLGQGLDYGYTF; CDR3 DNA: TGTGCCAGCAGCCTGGGACAGGGGCTTGACTATGGCTACACCTTC
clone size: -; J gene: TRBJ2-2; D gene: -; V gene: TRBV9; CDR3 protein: CASSPRYYTGELFF; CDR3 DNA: TGTGCCAGCAGCCCCCGCTACTACACCGGGGAGCTGTTTTTT
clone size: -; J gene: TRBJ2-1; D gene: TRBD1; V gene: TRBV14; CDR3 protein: CASSRGQGNEQFF; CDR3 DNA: TGTGCCAGCAGCCGTGGACAGGGAAATGAGCAGTTCTTC
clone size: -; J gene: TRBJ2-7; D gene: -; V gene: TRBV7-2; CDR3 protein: CASSQYVGPYEQYF; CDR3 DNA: TGTGCCAGCAGCCAATACGTGGGGCCCTACGAGCAGTACTTC
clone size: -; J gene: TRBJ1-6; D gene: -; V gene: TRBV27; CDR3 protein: CASSLGRGGYSPLHF; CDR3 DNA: TGTGCCAGCAGTTTAGGACGGGGGGGTTATTCACCCCTCCACTTT
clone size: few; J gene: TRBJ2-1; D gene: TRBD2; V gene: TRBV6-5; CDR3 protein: CASSRGSSPGNEQFF; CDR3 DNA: TGTGCCAGCAGCCGCGGGAGTAGCCCTGGAAATGAGCAGTTCTTC
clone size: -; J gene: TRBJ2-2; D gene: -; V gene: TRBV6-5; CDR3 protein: CASRILDDTGELFF; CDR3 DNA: TGTGCCAGCAGGATTCTAGATGACACCGGGGAGCTGTTTTTT
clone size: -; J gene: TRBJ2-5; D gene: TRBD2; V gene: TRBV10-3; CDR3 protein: CAISGGSGSQAQETQYF; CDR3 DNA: TGTGCCATCAGTGGGGGTAGCGGGAGCCAGGCCCAAGAGACCCAGTACTTC
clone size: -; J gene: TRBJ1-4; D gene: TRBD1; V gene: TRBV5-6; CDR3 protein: CASSADRDLNEKLFF; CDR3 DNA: TGTGCCAGCAGCGCAGACAGGGACCTAAATGAAAAACTGTTTTTT
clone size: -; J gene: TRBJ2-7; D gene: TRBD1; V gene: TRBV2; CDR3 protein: CAVRTGENYEQYF; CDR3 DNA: TGTGCCGTTAGGACAGGGGAAAACTACGAGCAGTACTTC
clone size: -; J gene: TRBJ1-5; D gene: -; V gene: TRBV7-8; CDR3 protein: CASSLWGESNQPQHF; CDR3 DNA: TGTGCCAGCAGCCTTTGGGGGGAGAGCAATCAGCCCCAGCATTTT
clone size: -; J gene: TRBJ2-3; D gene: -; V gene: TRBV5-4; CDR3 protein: CASSHSGSDTQYF; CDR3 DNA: TGTGCCAGCAGCCATAGTGGTTCTGATACGCAGTATTTT
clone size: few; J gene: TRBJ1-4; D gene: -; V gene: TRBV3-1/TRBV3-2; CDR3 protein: CASSQGGKLFF; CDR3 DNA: TGTGCCAGCAGCCAAGGCGGAAAACTGTTTTTT
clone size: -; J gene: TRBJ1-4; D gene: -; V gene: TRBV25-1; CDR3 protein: CASSADIPIEKLFF; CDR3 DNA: TGTGCCAGCAGTGCCGACATCCCGATAGAAAAACTGTTTTTT
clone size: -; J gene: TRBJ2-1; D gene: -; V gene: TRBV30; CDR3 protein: CAWSRGTGTRPVYNEQFF; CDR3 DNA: TGTGCCTGGAGTAGGGGCACGGGGACTCGCCCTGTCTACAATGAGCAGTTCTTC
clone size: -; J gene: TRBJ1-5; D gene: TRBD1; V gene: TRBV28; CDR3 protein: CASSKDREDNQPQHF; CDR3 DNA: TGTGCCAGCAGCAAGGACAGGGAGGACAATCAGCCCCAGCATTTT
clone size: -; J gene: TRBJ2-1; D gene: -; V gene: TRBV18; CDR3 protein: CASSPDRYNEQFF; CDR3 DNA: TGTGCCAGCTCACCCGACAGATACAATGAGCAGTTCTTC
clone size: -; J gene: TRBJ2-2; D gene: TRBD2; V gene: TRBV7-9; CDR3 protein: CASSPPTSGDTGELFF; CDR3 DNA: TGTGCCAGCAGCCCGCCAACTAGCGGAGACACCGGGGAGCTGTTTTTT
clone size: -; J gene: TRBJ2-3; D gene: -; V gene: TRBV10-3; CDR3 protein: CAISGVPGETTDTQYF; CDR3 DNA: TGTGCCATCAGTGGCGTCCCGGGAGAAACCACAGATACGCAGTATTTT
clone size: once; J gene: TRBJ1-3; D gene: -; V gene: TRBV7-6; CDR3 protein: CASSLRTGYSGNTIYF; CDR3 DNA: TGTGCCAGCAGCTTACGGACGGGATACTCTGGAAACACCATATATTTT
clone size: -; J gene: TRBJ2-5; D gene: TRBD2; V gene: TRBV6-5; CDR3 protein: CASSYGLAGETQYF; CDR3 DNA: TGTGCCAGCAGTTACGGACTAGCGGGAGAGACCCAGTACTTC
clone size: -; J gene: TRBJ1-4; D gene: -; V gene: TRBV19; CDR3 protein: CASSIGSLSNEKLFF; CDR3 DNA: TGTGCCAGTAGTATAGGGAGTCTATCTAATGAAAAACTGTTTTTT
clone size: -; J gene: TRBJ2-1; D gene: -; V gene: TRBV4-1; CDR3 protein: CASSQSVYNEQFF; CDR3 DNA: TGCGCCAGCAGCCAATCCGTATACAATGAGCAGTTCTTC
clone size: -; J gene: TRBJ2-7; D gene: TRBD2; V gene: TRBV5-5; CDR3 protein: CASSLGLAASYEQYF; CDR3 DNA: TGTGCCAGCAGCTTGGGACTAGCGGCGAGCTACGAGCAGTACTTC
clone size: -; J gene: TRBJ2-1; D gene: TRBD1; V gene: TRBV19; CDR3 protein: CACQGDDSYNEQFF; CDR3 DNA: TGTGCCTGTCAGGGGGATGACTCCTACAATGAGCAGTTCTTC
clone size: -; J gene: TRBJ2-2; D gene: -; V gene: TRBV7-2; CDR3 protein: CASSLSQGIGELFF; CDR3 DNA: TGTGCCAGCAGCTTAAGTCAGGGGATCGGGGAGCTGTTTTTT
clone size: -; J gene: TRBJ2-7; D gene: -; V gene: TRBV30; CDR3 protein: CAWSRTTRYLTYEQYF; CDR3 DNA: TGTGCCTGGAGTCGAACGACTAGATACTTGACTTACGAGCAGTACTTC
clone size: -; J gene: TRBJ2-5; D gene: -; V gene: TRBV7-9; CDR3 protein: CASSLFGREETQYF; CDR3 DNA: TGTGCCAGCAGCTTATTTGGCAGGGAAGAGACCCAGTACTTC
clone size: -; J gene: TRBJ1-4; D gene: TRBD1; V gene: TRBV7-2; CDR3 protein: CASSLRGPGGIGANEKLFF; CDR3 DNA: TGTGCCAGCAGCTTGAGAGGTCCAGGGGGCATCGGCGCTAATGAAAAACTGTTTTTT
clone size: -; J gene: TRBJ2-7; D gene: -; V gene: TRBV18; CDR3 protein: CASSPLGQYEQYF; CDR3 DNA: TGTGCCAGCTCACCACTAGGACAGTACGAGCAGTACTTC
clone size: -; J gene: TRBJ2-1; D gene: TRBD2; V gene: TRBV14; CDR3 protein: CASSHDGLAGGIYNEQFF; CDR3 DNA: TGTGCCAGCAGCCATGACGGACTAGCGGGAGGGATCTACAATGAGCAGTTCTTC
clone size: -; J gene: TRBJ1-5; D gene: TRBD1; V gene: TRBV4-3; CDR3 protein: CASSRTGDQPQHF; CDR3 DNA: TGCGCCAGCAGCCGGACAGGGGATCAGCCCCAGCATTTT
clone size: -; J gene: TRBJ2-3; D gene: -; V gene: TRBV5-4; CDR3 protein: CASSLRYLTDTQYF; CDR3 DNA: TGTGCCAGCAGCTTGCGGTACCTTACAGATACGCAGTATTTT
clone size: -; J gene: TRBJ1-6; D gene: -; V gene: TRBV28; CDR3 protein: CATAAPIGSPLHF; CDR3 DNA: TGTGCCACCGCGGCCCCAATTGGTTCACCCCTCCACTTT
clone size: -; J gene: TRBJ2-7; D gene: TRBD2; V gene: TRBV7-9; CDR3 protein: CASSSPPLAGVGGYEQYF; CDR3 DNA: TGTGCCAGCAGCTCCCCCCCACTAGCGGGAGTAGGCGGCTACGAGCAGTACTTC
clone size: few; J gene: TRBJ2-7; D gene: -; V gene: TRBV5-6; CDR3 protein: CASSVGTQQYF; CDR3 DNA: TGTGCCAGCAGCGTGGGGACACAGCAGTACTTC
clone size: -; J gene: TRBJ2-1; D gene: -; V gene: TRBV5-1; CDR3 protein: CASSLVVVNEQFF; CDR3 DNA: TGCGCCAGCAGCTTGGTTGTCGTGAATGAGCAGTTCTTC
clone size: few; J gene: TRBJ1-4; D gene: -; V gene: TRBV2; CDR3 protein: CASSASRATNEKLFF; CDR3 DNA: TGTGCCAGCAGTGCCTCAAGAGCAACTAATGAAAAACTGTTTTTT
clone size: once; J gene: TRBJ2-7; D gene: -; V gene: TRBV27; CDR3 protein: CASRLVWGDSYEQYF; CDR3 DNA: TGTGCCAGCAGGCTCGTGTGGGGGGACTCCTACGAGCAGTACTTC
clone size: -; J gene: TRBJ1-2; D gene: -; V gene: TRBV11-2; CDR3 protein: CASSLGQPVRGYTF; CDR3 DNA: TGTGCCAGCAGCTTGGGGCAGCCCGTGCGAGGCTACACCTTC
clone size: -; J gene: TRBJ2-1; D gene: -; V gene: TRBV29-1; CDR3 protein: CSVRRNSYNEQFF; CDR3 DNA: TGCAGCGTTCGGCGGAACTCCTACAATGAGCAGTTCTTC
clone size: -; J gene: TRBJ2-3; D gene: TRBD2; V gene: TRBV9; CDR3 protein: CASSVGGAGDTDTQYF; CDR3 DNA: TGTGCCAGCAGCGTAGGAGGAGCGGGAGACACAGATACGCAGTATTTT
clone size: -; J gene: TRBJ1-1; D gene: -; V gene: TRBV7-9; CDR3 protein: CASSLTGPNTEAFF; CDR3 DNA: TGTGCCAGCAGCTTAACTGGGCCGAACACTGAAGCTTTCTTT
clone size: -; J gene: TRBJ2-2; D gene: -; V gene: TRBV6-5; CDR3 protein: CASSYVGGRTGELFF; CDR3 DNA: TGTGCCAGCAGTTATGTAGGGGGTCGGACCGGGGAGCTGTTTTTT
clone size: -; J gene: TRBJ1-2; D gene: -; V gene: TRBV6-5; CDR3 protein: CASRATENYGYTF; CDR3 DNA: TGTGCCAGCAGGGCGACAGAGAACTATGGCTACACCTTC